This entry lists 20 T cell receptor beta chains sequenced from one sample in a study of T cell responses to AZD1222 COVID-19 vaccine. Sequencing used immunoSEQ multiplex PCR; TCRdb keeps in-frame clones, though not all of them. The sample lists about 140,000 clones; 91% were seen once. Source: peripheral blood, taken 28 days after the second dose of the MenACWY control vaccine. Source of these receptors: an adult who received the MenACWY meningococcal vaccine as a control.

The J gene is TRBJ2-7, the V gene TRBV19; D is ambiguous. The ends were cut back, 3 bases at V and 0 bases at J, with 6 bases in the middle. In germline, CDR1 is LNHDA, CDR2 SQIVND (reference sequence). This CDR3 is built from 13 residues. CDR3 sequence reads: CASSIDGSYEQYF. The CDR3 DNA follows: TGTGCCAGTAGTATTGACGGCTCCTACGAGCAGTACTTC.

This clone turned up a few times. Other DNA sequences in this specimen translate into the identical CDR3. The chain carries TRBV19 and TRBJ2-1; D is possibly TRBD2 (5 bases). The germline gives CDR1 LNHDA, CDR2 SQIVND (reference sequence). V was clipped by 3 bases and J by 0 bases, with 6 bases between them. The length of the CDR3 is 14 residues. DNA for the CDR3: TGTGCCAGTAGTATTGGGAGCTCCTACAATGAGCAGTTCTTC. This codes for CASSIGSSYNEQFF.

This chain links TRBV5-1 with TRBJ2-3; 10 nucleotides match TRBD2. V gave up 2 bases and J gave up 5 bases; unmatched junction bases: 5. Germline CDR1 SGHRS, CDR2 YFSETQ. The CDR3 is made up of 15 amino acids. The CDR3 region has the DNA TGCGCCAGCAGCTTATCTAGCGGGGGCGTAGATACGCAGTATTTT. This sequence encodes CASSLSSGGVDTQYF.

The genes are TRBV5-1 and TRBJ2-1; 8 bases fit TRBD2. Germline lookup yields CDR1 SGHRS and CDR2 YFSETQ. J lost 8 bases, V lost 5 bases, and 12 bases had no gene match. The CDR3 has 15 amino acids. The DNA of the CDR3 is TGCGCCAGCAGTCGGAGCGGGAGCCTTTCTGATGAGCAGTTCTTC. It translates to CASSRSGSLSDEQFF.

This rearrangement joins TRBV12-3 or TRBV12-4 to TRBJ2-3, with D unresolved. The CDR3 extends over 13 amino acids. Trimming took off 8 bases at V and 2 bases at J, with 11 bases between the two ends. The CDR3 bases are TGTGCCAGCTGTCGGCAAGACACAGATACGCAGTATTTT. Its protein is CASCRQDTDTQYF.

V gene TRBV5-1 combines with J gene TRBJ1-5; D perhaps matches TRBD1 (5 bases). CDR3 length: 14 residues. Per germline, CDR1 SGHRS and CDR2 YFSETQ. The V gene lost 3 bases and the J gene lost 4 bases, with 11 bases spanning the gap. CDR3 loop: CASSSTGGNQPQHF. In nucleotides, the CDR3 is TGCGCCAGCAGCTCTACAGGTGGGAATCAGCCCCAGCATTTT.

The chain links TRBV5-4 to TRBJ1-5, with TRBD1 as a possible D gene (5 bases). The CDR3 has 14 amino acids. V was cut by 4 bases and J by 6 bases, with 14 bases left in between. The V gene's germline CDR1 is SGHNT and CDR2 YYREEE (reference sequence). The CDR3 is CASSRGGVGQPQHF. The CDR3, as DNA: TGTGCCAGCAGCCGTGGAGGGGTTGGTCAGCCCCAGCATTTT.

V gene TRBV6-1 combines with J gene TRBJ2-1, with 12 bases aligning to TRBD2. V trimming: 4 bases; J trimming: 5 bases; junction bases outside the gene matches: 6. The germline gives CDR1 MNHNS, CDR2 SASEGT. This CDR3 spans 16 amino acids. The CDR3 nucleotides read TGTGCCAGCAGTGTTCGACTAGCGGGGGACCACAATGAGCAGTTCTTC. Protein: CASSVRLAGDHNEQFF.

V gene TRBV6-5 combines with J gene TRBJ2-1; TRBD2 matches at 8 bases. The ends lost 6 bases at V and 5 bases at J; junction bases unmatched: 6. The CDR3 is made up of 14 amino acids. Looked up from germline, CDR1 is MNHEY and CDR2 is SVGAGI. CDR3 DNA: TGTGCCAGCAGCCGGGGGGGGGCCGACAATGAGCAGTTCTTC. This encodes CASSRGGADNEQFF.

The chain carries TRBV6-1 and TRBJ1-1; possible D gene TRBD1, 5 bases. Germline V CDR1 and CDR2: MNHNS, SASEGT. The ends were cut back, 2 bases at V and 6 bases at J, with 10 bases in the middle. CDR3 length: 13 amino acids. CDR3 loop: CASSEFLGAEAFF. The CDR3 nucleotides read TGTGCCAGCAGTGAATTTTTGGGGGCTGAAGCTTTCTTT.

In DNA form, the CDR3 reads TGTGCCAGCAGCTTAGCCATACCGGGACGCGACTACGAGCAGTACTTC. This encodes CASSLAIPGRDYEQYF. The chain employs TRBV7-9 and TRBJ2-7; tentatively, D is TRBD1 or TRBD2 (5 bases each). The CDR3 extends over 16 amino acids. V was pared by 0 bases and J by 3 bases, with 15 bases between. CDR1 is SEHNR and CDR2 is FQNEAQ in the germline V gene (reference sequence). Looking up the rest from reference TRBV7-9 and TRBJ2-7 gives the full variable domain: DTGVSQNPRHKITKRGQNVTFRCDPISEHNRLYWYRQTLGQGPEFLTYFQNEAQLEKSRLLSDRFSAERPKGSFSTLEIQRTEQGDSAMYLCASSLAIPGRDYEQYFGPGTRLTVT.

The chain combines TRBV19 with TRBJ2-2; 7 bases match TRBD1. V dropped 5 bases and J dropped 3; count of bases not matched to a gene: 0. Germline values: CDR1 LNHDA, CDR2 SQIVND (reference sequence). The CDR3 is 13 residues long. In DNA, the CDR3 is TGTGCCAGTAGTCAGGGGGACACCGGGGAGCTGTTTTTT. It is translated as CASSQGDTGELFF. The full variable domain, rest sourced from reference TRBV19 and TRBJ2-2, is DGGITQSPKYLFRKEGQNVTLSCEQNLNHDAMYWYRQDPGQGLRLIYYSQIVNDFQKGDIAEGYSVSREKKESFPLTVTSAQKNPTAFYLCASSQGDTGELFFGEGSRLTVL.

CDR3 nucleotide sequence: TGTGCCAGCAGCTCCCCTCTCCCGGGATTGGCAGATACGCAGTATTTT. Translated, it gives CASSSPLPGLADTQYF. The V and J genes are TRBV7-8 and TRBJ2-3; D is perhaps TRBD2 (5 bases). The germline gives CDR1 SGHVS, CDR2 FQNEAQ. Trimming pared 4 bases from V and 4 bases from J, leaving 18 bases between. This CDR3 region has 16 residues.

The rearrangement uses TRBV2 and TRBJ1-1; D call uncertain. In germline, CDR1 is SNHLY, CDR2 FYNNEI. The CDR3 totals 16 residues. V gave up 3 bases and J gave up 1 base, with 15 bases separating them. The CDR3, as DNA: TGTGCCAGCAGTGAGTCCCCTCTCGGGCCGAACACTGAAGCTTTCTTT. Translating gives CASSESPLGPNTEAFF.

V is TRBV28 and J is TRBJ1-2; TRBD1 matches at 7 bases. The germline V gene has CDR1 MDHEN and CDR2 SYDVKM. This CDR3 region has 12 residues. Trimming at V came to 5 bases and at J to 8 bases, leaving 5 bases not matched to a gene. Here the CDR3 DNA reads TGTGCCAGCAGTCGACAGGGTCGAGGCTACACCTTC. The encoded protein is CASSRQGRGYTF.

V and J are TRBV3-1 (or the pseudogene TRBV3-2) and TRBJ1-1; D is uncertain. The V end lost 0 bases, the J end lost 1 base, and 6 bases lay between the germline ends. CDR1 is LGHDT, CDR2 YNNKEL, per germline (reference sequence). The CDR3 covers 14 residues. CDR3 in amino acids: CASSQDQANTEAFF. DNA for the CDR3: TGTGCCAGCAGCCAAGATCAGGCGAACACTGAAGCTTTCTTT.

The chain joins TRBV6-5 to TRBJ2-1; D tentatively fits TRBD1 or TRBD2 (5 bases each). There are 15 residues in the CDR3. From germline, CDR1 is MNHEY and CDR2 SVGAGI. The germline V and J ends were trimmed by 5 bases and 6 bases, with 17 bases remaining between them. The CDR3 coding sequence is TGTGCCAGCAGTCCCACGGGGCGGGTCTTCAATGAGCAGTTCTTC. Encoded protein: CASSPTGRVFNEQFF.

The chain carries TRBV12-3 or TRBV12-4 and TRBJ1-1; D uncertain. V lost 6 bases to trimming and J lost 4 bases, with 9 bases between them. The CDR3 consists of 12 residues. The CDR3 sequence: CASREGSTEAFF. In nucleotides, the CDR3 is TGTGCCAGCAGGGAAGGGTCCACTGAAGCTTTCTTT.

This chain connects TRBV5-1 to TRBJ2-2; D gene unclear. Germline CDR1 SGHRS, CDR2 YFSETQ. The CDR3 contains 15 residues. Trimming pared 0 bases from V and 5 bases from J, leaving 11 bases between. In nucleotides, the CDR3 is TGCGCCAGCAGCTTGGCTGCGACACATACCGGGGAGCTGTTTTTT. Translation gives CASSLAATHTGELFF. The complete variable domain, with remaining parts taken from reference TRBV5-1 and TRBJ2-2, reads KAGVTQTPRYLIKTRGQQVTLSCSPISGHRSVSWYQQTPGQGLQFLFEYFSETQRNKGNFPGRFSGRQFSNSRSEMNVSTLELGDSALYLCASSLAATHTGELFFGEGSRLTVL.

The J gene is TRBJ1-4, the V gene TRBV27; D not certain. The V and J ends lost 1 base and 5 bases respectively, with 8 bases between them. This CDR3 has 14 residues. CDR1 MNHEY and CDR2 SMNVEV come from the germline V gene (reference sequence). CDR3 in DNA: TGTGCCAGCAGTTTATACGGCGAAAATGAAAAACTGTTTTTT. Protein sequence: CASSLYGENEKLFF.